The sequence of this T cell receptor beta chain was determined in a study of T cells in Graves' hyperthyroidism and ophthalmopathy. Trimming removed 3 bases from V and 1 base from J; junction bases left unmatched: 5. This CDR3 contains 16 residues. The germline gives CDR1 SGHAT, CDR2 FQNNGV. This clonotype has at least ten counts. Its antigen is unidentified. Amplified regions were TCR beta CDR3 sequences from RNA transcripts. First-round RT-PCR targeting the TCR CDR3 was performed with the HTBI primer set. MiXCR, run by TCRdb on the multiplex PCR reads, gives a single entry per CDR3 protein. The data show hundreds of thousands of distinct CDR3 sequences, around 15% seen once. Patients aged 18 to 65 had newly diagnosed hyperthyroidism of under 2 months' duration. Lactation, pregnancy, other autoimmune disease or uncontrolled infection led to exclusion of patients. Every diagnosis used clinical symptoms, serum thyroxine and TRAb, thyroid ultrasound and orbital computed tomography.

Study results and caveats: By a 13 V-J model, ophthalmopathy was set apart from stable hyperthyroidism.

The sample was blood. The genes are TRBV11-2 and TRBJ2-3; TRBD2 aligns across 9 bases. This TCR was sampled from a woman in her thirties or forties with Graves' hyperthyroidism. Here the CDR3 DNA reads TGTGCCAGCAGCTTTCTCCGGACTAGCGGCACAGATACGCAGTATTTT. It codes for CASSFLRTSGTDTQYF.